These T cell receptor beta chains were read from a single sample in a study of blood T cell repertoires in COVID-19. Only in-frame clones appear in the TCRdb table, and some are missing; sequencing was by immunoSEQ multiplex PCR. Altogether under 250,000 clones are present, approximately 86% being singletons, with the ten largest covering 3% to 4.5%. Sequences were obtained from peripheral blood. These receptor sequences come from a woman older than 75 with acute or convalescent COVID-19. CDR3s include the opening cysteine and the closing phenylalanine or tryptophan. Each record gives: J gene, clone size, D gene, V gene, CDR3 protein, CDR3 DNA. D genes are given only for firm matches. Size is stated for part of the rows, as once, few or many counts, or as a class when the clone is expanded.

j_call: TRBJ1-2
clone_size: once
d_call: TRBD1
v_call: TRBV6-5
cdr3_aa: CASSLSMPDRGYGYTF
cdr3_nt: TGTGCCAGCAGTTTGTCAATGCCCGACAGGGGCTATGGCTACACCTTC

j_call: TRBJ1-2
clone_size: NA
d_call: NA
v_call: TRBV4-1
cdr3_aa: CASSQVPRDNGGYTF
cdr3_nt: TGCGCCAGCAGCCAAGTGCCCAGGGACAACGGTGGCTACACCTTC

j_call: TRBJ1-2
clone_size: NA
d_call: TRBD1
v_call: TRBV19
cdr3_aa: CASSPMEGPGTGFYGYTF
cdr3_nt: TGTGCCAGTAGCCCCATGGAAGGCCCCGGGACAGGGTTCTATGGCTACACCTTC

j_call: TRBJ1-2
clone_size: NA
d_call: TRBD1
v_call: TRBV28
cdr3_aa: CASSLGTGGIYGYTF
cdr3_nt: TGTGCCAGCAGTTTGGGCACAGGGGGCATCTATGGCTACACCTTC

j_call: TRBJ2-6
clone_size: NA
d_call: NA
v_call: TRBV5-1
cdr3_aa: CASSPELSSGANVLTF
cdr3_nt: TGCGCCAGCAGCCCCGAATTGAGCTCTGGGGCCAACGTCCTGACTTTC

j_call: TRBJ2-5
clone_size: NA
d_call: NA
v_call: TRBV2
cdr3_aa: CASLLNSGLQETQYF
cdr3_nt: TGTGCCAGCCTTCTTAACAGCGGCCTCCAAGAGACCCAGTACTTC

j_call: TRBJ1-2
clone_size: once
d_call: NA
v_call: TRBV2
cdr3_aa: CASSRTETAYGYTF
cdr3_nt: TGTGCCAGCAGTCGGACAGAGACGGCGTATGGCTACACCTTC

j_call: TRBJ1-3
clone_size: NA
d_call: NA
v_call: TRBV5-1
cdr3_aa: CASSAGTIGNTIYF
cdr3_nt: TGCGCCAGCAGCGCTGGGACAATTGGAAACACCATATATTTT

j_call: TRBJ2-3
clone_size: NA
d_call: NA
v_call: TRBV18
cdr3_aa: CASSPNDIAQYF
cdr3_nt: TGTGCCAGCTCACCAAATGACATTGCGCAGTATTTT

j_call: TRBJ2-5
clone_size: once
d_call: TRBD2
v_call: TRBV5-4
cdr3_aa: CASSLGSGGQETQYF
cdr3_nt: TGTGCCAGCAGCTTAGGTTCGGGGGGGCAAGAGACCCAGTACTTC

j_call: TRBJ1-3
clone_size: NA
d_call: NA
v_call: TRBV3-1/TRBV3-2
cdr3_aa: CASSQVVNTIYF
cdr3_nt: TGTGCCAGCAGCCAAGTAGTAAACACCATATATTTT

j_call: TRBJ2-1
clone_size: NA
d_call: NA
v_call: TRBV27
cdr3_aa: CASRFTGMDEQFF
cdr3_nt: TGTGCCAGCAGATTTACAGGGATGGATGAGCAGTTCTTC

j_call: TRBJ1-1
clone_size: NA
d_call: TRBD1
v_call: TRBV27
cdr3_aa: CASSFRGQYTEAFF
cdr3_nt: TGTGCCAGCAGTTTTAGGGGGCAATACACTGAAGCTTTCTTT

j_call: TRBJ2-2
clone_size: NA
d_call: TRBD1
v_call: TRBV9
cdr3_aa: CASSVGTGAGELFF
cdr3_nt: TGTGCCAGCAGCGTAGGGACAGGGGCCGGGGAGCTGTTTTTT

j_call: TRBJ1-2
clone_size: NA
d_call: NA
v_call: TRBV6-5
cdr3_aa: CASRYTVNYGYTF
cdr3_nt: TGTGCCAGCAGATACACAGTTAACTATGGCTACACCTTC

j_call: TRBJ1-5
clone_size: NA
d_call: NA
v_call: TRBV4-1
cdr3_aa: CASSHSGDLGQPQHF
cdr3_nt: TGCGCCAGCAGCCACTCCGGAGATTTGGGTCAGCCCCAGCATTTT

j_call: TRBJ1-1
clone_size: NA
d_call: NA
v_call: TRBV21-1
cdr3_aa: CASSKVPGGNTEAFF
cdr3_nt: TGTGCCAGCAGCAAAGTCCCAGGGGGGAACACTGAAGCTTTCTTT

j_call: TRBJ1-2
clone_size: NA
d_call: NA
v_call: TRBV5-8
cdr3_aa: CASSLRQVTAGYTF
cdr3_nt: TGTGCCAGCAGCTTACGACAGGTTACAGCTGGCTACACCTTC

j_call: TRBJ1-1
clone_size: NA
d_call: NA
v_call: TRBV11-2
cdr3_aa: CASSLDRYGGGTEAFF
cdr3_nt: TGTGCCAGCAGCTTAGACCGTTATGGAGGTGGCACTGAAGCTTTCTTT

j_call: TRBJ1-6
clone_size: NA
d_call: TRBD1
v_call: TRBV7-8
cdr3_aa: CASSLEGQGISYNSPLHF
cdr3_nt: TGTGCCAGCAGCTTGGAGGGACAGGGCATCTCCTATAATTCACCCCTCCACTTT

j_call: TRBJ2-1
clone_size: NA
d_call: NA
v_call: TRBV3-1/TRBV3-2
cdr3_aa: CASSERGEQFF
cdr3_nt: TGTGCCAGCAGCGAAAGAGGGGAGCAGTTCTTC

j_call: TRBJ2-2
clone_size: NA
d_call: TRBD1
v_call: TRBV6-5
cdr3_aa: CASRPGGTGELFF
cdr3_nt: TGTGCCAGCAGACCAGGGGGCACCGGGGAGCTGTTTTTT

j_call: TRBJ1-1
clone_size: NA
d_call: NA
v_call: TRBV7-9
cdr3_aa: CASSLGGIFGGEAFF
cdr3_nt: TGTGCCAGCAGCTTAGGAGGTATTTTCGGCGGTGAAGCTTTCTTT

j_call: TRBJ2-2
clone_size: NA
d_call: NA
v_call: TRBV11-3
cdr3_aa: CASTRDNTGELFF
cdr3_nt: TGTGCCAGCACCCGGGACAATACCGGGGAGCTGTTTTTT

j_call: TRBJ1-6
clone_size: NA
d_call: NA
v_call: TRBV7-2
cdr3_aa: CASSLSGSYNSPLHF
cdr3_nt: TGTGCCAGCAGCCTAAGTGGCTCCTATAATTCACCCCTCCACTTT

j_call: TRBJ2-3
clone_size: NA
d_call: NA
v_call: TRBV19
cdr3_aa: CASSGSTWAQGVPDTQYF
cdr3_nt: TGTGCCAGTAGTGGCTCAACATGGGCCCAAGGCGTCCCAGATACGCAGTATTTT

j_call: TRBJ1-1
clone_size: many
d_call: NA
v_call: TRBV7-9
cdr3_aa: CASSLGLEAFF
cdr3_nt: TGTGCCAGCAGCTTAGGGCTTGAAGCTTTCTTT

j_call: TRBJ1-1
clone_size: NA
d_call: NA
v_call: TRBV4-3
cdr3_aa: CASSQLPQGYTEAFF
cdr3_nt: TGCGCCAGCAGCCAACTCCCCCAGGGTTACACTGAAGCTTTCTTT

j_call: TRBJ2-5
clone_size: NA
d_call: NA
v_call: TRBV5-5
cdr3_aa: CASSLDLADQETQYF
cdr3_nt: TGTGCCAGCAGCTTGGATTTGGCGGACCAAGAGACCCAGTACTTC

j_call: TRBJ1-2
clone_size: once
d_call: NA
v_call: TRBV30
cdr3_aa: CAWSVSENYGYTF
cdr3_nt: TGTGCCTGGAGTGTAAGCGAGAACTATGGCTACACCTTC

j_call: TRBJ2-1
clone_size: NA
d_call: TRBD2
v_call: TRBV9
cdr3_aa: CASSRGDRRLDEQFF
cdr3_nt: TGTGCCAGCAGCCGGGGGGACCGTAGGCTCGATGAGCAGTTCTTC

j_call: TRBJ2-7
clone_size: NA
d_call: TRBD1
v_call: TRBV3-1/TRBV3-2
cdr3_aa: CASSNRQGAPYEQYF
cdr3_nt: TGTGCCAGCAGTAACAGACAGGGGGCACCCTACGAGCAGTACTTC

j_call: TRBJ1-4
clone_size: NA
d_call: NA
v_call: TRBV5-1
cdr3_aa: CASSLEGREGEKLFF
cdr3_nt: TGCGCCAGCAGCTTGGAAGGCAGGGAGGGTGAAAAACTGTTTTTT

j_call: TRBJ1-4
clone_size: NA
d_call: NA
v_call: TRBV19
cdr3_aa: CASRRSATNEKLFF
cdr3_nt: TGTGCCAGTAGAAGGAGTGCAACTAATGAAAAACTGTTTTTT

j_call: TRBJ2-6
clone_size: once
d_call: NA
v_call: TRBV3-1/TRBV3-2
cdr3_aa: CASSQETLANVLTF
cdr3_nt: TGTGCCAGCAGCCAAGAGACACTGGCCAACGTCCTGACTTTC

j_call: TRBJ1-5
clone_size: NA
d_call: NA
v_call: TRBV24-1
cdr3_aa: CATSPEGVSQPQHF
cdr3_nt: TGTGCCACCAGTCCAGAAGGGGTGAGTCAGCCCCAGCATTTT

j_call: TRBJ1-1
clone_size: NA
d_call: TRBD1
v_call: TRBV7-2
cdr3_aa: CASSWGTGENTEAFF
cdr3_nt: TGTGCCAGCAGCTGGGGGACAGGGGAGAACACTGAAGCTTTCTTT

j_call: TRBJ2-2
clone_size: NA
d_call: TRBD2
v_call: TRBV10-3
cdr3_aa: CAISESGSGALFNTGELFF
cdr3_nt: TGTGCCATCAGTGAGTCGGGGAGCGGGGCCCTATTTAACACCGGGGAGCTGTTTTTT

j_call: TRBJ1-5
clone_size: NA
d_call: TRBD1
v_call: TRBV28
cdr3_aa: CASRPTTGGSYQPQHF
cdr3_nt: TGTGCCAGCAGACCTACGACAGGGGGATCCTATCAGCCCCAGCATTTT

j_call: TRBJ2-3
clone_size: NA
d_call: TRBD2
v_call: TRBV3-1/TRBV3-2
cdr3_aa: CASSRGASGADTQYF
cdr3_nt: TGTGCCAGCAGCCGCGGGGCTAGCGGGGCAGATACGCAGTATTTT

j_call: TRBJ1-5
clone_size: NA
d_call: TRBD1
v_call: TRBV4-2
cdr3_aa: CASSPGQGGLGNQPQHF
cdr3_nt: TGTGCCAGCAGCCCCGGACAGGGGGGTTTGGGTAATCAGCCCCAGCATTTT

j_call: TRBJ1-1
clone_size: NA
d_call: NA
v_call: TRBV11-2
cdr3_aa: CASSLTLPRQNTEAFF
cdr3_nt: TGTGCCAGCAGCTTAACCTTACCCAGACAAAACACTGAAGCTTTCTTT

j_call: TRBJ2-2
clone_size: once
d_call: TRBD1
v_call: TRBV19
cdr3_aa: CASSPFGQVNTGELFF
cdr3_nt: TGTGCCAGTAGTCCTTTCGGACAGGTGAACACCGGGGAGCTGTTTTTT

j_call: TRBJ1-6
clone_size: NA
d_call: TRBD1
v_call: TRBV11-2
cdr3_aa: CASSLEVGGGAVNSPLHF
cdr3_nt: TGTGCCAGCAGCTTAGAGGTCGGAGGGGGCGCCGTTAATTCACCCCTCCACTTT

j_call: TRBJ1-5
clone_size: once
d_call: NA
v_call: TRBV19
cdr3_aa: CASSIPNQPQHF
cdr3_nt: TGTGCCAGTAGTATCCCGAATCAGCCCCAGCATTTT

j_call: TRBJ2-2
clone_size: NA
d_call: TRBD2
v_call: TRBV7-6
cdr3_aa: CASTSGTRNTGELFF
cdr3_nt: TGTGCCAGCACCTCAGGGACTAGGAACACCGGGGAGCTGTTTTTT

j_call: TRBJ2-5
clone_size: NA
d_call: NA
v_call: TRBV7-2
cdr3_aa: CASSLRTSGETQYF
cdr3_nt: TGTGCCAGCAGCTTGAGGACATCCGGGGAGACCCAGTACTTC

j_call: TRBJ2-2
clone_size: NA
d_call: NA
v_call: TRBV18
cdr3_aa: CASSPPGGWTGELFF
cdr3_nt: TGTGCCAGCTCACCACCGGGGGGATGGACCGGGGAGCTGTTTTTT

j_call: TRBJ1-1
clone_size: NA
d_call: NA
v_call: TRBV2
cdr3_aa: CASSTLGVEAFF
cdr3_nt: TGTGCCAGCAGCACACTGGGAGTGGAAGCTTTCTTT

j_call: TRBJ1-5
clone_size: once
d_call: NA
v_call: TRBV19
cdr3_aa: CASTEGPNQPQHF
cdr3_nt: TGTGCCAGTACGGAGGGACCTAATCAGCCCCAGCATTTT

j_call: TRBJ2-1
clone_size: few
d_call: TRBD2
v_call: TRBV6-2/TRBV6-3
cdr3_aa: CASSTIRTSGGVYNEQFF
cdr3_nt: TGTGCCAGCAGCACTATAAGGACTAGCGGGGGGGTATACAATGAGCAGTTCTTC

j_call: TRBJ1-4
clone_size: NA
d_call: NA
v_call: TRBV25-1
cdr3_aa: CASTAGAYNEKLFF
cdr3_nt: TGTGCCAGCACCGCGGGGGCGTATAACGAAAAACTGTTTTTT

j_call: TRBJ1-2
clone_size: NA
d_call: NA
v_call: TRBV7-9
cdr3_aa: CASSFLTGDYGYTF
cdr3_nt: TGTGCCAGCAGCTTTTTGACAGGAGACTATGGCTACACCTTC

j_call: TRBJ1-5
clone_size: NA
d_call: TRBD1
v_call: TRBV19
cdr3_aa: CASSLWTGGGNQPQHF
cdr3_nt: TGTGCCAGTAGTCTCTGGACAGGGGGTGGCAATCAGCCCCAGCATTTT

j_call: TRBJ2-1
clone_size: NA
d_call: TRBD2
v_call: TRBV4-1
cdr3_aa: CASSQAAGGRGNEQFF
cdr3_nt: TGCGCCAGCAGCCAAGCAGCGGGGGGGCGGGGCAATGAGCAGTTCTTC

j_call: TRBJ1-1
clone_size: NA
d_call: NA
v_call: TRBV7-2
cdr3_aa: CASSTLGSAFF
cdr3_nt: TGTGCCAGCAGCACGTTGGGGAGTGCTTTCTTT